These T cell receptor beta chains were read from a single sample in a study of naive and memory T cell subsets. Using its own MiXCR run on the UMI-ligation and nested PCR reads, TCRdb lists one record per CDR3 protein. The sample shows about 90,000 distinct CDR3 sequences, 5.5% to 8.5% of them seen only once. Source material: central memory CD4+ T cells from blood. These receptors were obtained from a human donor in good health. Each CDR3 is given with its conserved first and last residue. A D gene is named only where the DNA matches it firmly. Rows may omit the clone size; those that give it use once, few, many or a size class.

v_gene	abundance	j_gene	d_gene	CDR3nt	CDR3aa
TRBV5-5	many	TRBJ2-5	TRBD2	TGTGCCAGCAGCTTGTATTCTAGCGGGAGCGTGGAGACCCAGTACTTC	CASSLYSSGSVETQYF
TRBV4-2	.	TRBJ2-2	TRBD2	TGTGCCAGCAGCCAAGACCCGACTAGCTCGAACACCGGGGAGCTGTTTTTT	CASSQDPTSSNTGELFF
TRBV7-9	many	TRBJ1-2	.	TGTGCCAGCAGCTCGACAGGCCGCAATGACAATGGCTACACCTTC	CASSSTGRNDNGYTF
TRBV5-1	many	TRBJ1-6	.	TGCGCCAGTGGAGTAGGGAGCTCCTATAATTCACCCCTCCACTTT	CASGVGSSYNSPLHF
TRBV4-3	many	TRBJ2-7	.	TGTGCCAGCAGCTTAGGGGACGAGCAGTACTTC	CASSLGDEQYF
TRBV5-1	few	TRBJ2-1	TRBD2	TGCGCCAGCAGCCCCAGGTGGACTAGCGTAACCCACAATGAGCAGTTCTTC	CASSPRWTSVTHNEQFF
TRBV6-2/TRBV6-3	many	TRBJ1-5	TRBD1	TGTGCCAGCAGTTACAAGGGGGGGGACAGGGGTAGCCAGCCCCAGCATTTT	CASSYKGGDRGSQPQHF
TRBV24-1	many	TRBJ2-1	TRBD2	TGTGCCACCAGTGATCCTAGAAACGGGAGGATCTACAATGAGCAGTTCTTC	CATSDPRNGRIYNEQFF
TRBV29-1	many	TRBJ2-7	.	TGCAGCGTTCAGGGAATAGCCTACGAGCAGTACTTC	CSVQGIAYEQYF
TRBV9	many	TRBJ2-7	.	TGTGCCAGCAGCGAGGACTATTTTCGAGAGCAGTACTTC	CASSEDYFREQYF
TRBV14	.	TRBJ2-1	.	TGTGCCAGCAGCCAAGGCGTCAAGAAGGGGTACTATGAGCAGTTCTTC	CASSQGVKKGYYEQFF
TRBV20-1	many	TRBJ1-5	TRBD1	TGCAGTGCCAGTCCCGGGACAGGGGGGTTTAAGAGCAATCAGCCCCAGCATTTT	CSASPGTGGFKSNQPQHF
TRBV2	many	TRBJ2-7	.	TGTGCCAGCAGTGAGTCCCTACCCCCCTACGAGCAGTACTTC	CASSESLPPYEQYF
TRBV7-2	many	TRBJ1-2	TRBD1	TGTGCCAGCAGCTTAGTTTACGGACAGGGCCCCTATGGCTACACCTTC	CASSLVYGQGPYGYTF
TRBV9	.	TRBJ2-2	.	TGTGCCAGCAGCGTAGGAAGGTTTTACACCGGGGAGCTGTTTTTT	CASSVGRFYTGELFF
TRBV4-3	many	TRBJ1-5	.	TGCGCCAGCAGCCAAGGGTGGGGGAGCAATCAGCCCCAGCATTTT	CASSQGWGSNQPQHF
TRBV20-1	many	TRBJ1-1	TRBD1	TGCAGTGTGGTCCCCTGGGACAGCAACACTGAAGCTTTCTTT	CSVVPWDSNTEAFF
TRBV10-3	many	TRBJ2-7	.	TGTGCCATCAGCCCTCTTCAGGACTACGAGCAGTACTTC	CAISPLQDYEQYF
TRBV20-1	many	TRBJ2-3	TRBD2	TGCAGTGCTAGAGTGGGGAGGGCGGAGGATACGCAGTATTTT	CSARVGRAEDTQYF
TRBV6-6	.	TRBJ1-4	.	TGTGCCAGCAGTTACTCGAGTGGCAGGGAAGGGCCCAGGCGTGAAAAACTGTTTTTT	CASSYSSGREGPRREKLFF
TRBV6-2/TRBV6-3	few	TRBJ2-1	.	TGTGCCAGCAGCCATGGGGGTGAGCAGTTCTTC	CASSHGGEQFF
TRBV7-2	many	TRBJ1-2	.	TGTGCCAGCAGCTTTACAGGGTCAGCAAGCTACACCTTC	CASSFTGSASYTF
TRBV2	many	TRBJ2-5	.	TGTGCCAGCAAAGTACAGGGTCTCCAAGAGACCCAGTACTTC	CASKVQGLQETQYF
TRBV6-5	many	TRBJ2-5	.	TGTGCCAGCAGAACCGGCGGGACCCAAGAGACCCAGTACTTC	CASRTGGTQETQYF
TRBV29-1	many	TRBJ1-2	.	TGCAGCGTAGGATCCGGACAGTTCAACTATGGCTACACCTTC	CSVGSGQFNYGYTF
TRBV6-6	many	TRBJ2-5	.	TGTGCCGCCCGAATAGGCTCATGGGAGACCCAGTACTTC	CAARIGSWETQYF
TRBV29-1	many	TRBJ2-5	.	TGCAGCGTTGTTGGCGTGAGGCACCAAGAGACCCAGTACTTC	CSVVGVRHQETQYF
TRBV7-2	medium-sized	TRBJ2-5	.	TGTGCCAGCAGCGGTCGCACCGCCACCCAAGAGACCCAGTACTTC	CASSGRTATQETQYF
TRBV12-3/TRBV12-4	many	TRBJ1-1	.	TGTGCCAGCAGCTTCGGGGCGATGAACACTGAAGCTTTCTTT	CASSFGAMNTEAFF
TRBV7-3	many	TRBJ2-6	TRBD1	TGTGCCAGCAGCGCCAGGGGACAGGGCTTGGGGGCCAACGTCCTGACTTTC	CASSARGQGLGANVLTF
TRBV11-1	many	TRBJ2-1	.	TGTGCCAGCAGCTTAGCGTCGGTGTCTACCTCCTACAATGAGCAGTTCTTC	CASSLASVSTSYNEQFF
TRBV12-3/TRBV12-4	few	TRBJ2-2	.	TGTGCCAGCAGTCGACAGGGAGGACAGGCCGGGGAGCTGTTTTTT	CASSRQGGQAGELFF
TRBV7-2	.	TRBJ2-3	.	TGTGCCAGCAGCTTTAGGACCCTTGACGGGGATACGCAGTATTTT	CASSFRTLDGDTQYF
TRBV7-3	many	TRBJ2-7	.	TGTGCCAGCAGCCCCCCCGGATCCTACGAGCAGTACTTC	CASSPPGSYEQYF
TRBV27	.	TRBJ1-1	.	TGTGCCAGCAGTCAAAGGGGGGCAAGCTCTGAAGCTTTCTTT	CASSQRGASSEAFF
TRBV13	many	TRBJ2-7	TRBD2	TGTGCCAGCAGCTTACTAGCGGGGGAGCAGTACTTC	CASSLLAGEQYF
TRBV20-1	medium-sized	TRBJ1-5	TRBD1	TGCAGTGCTAGAGGGGGGACAGGGGGCAGGAGCAATCAGCCCCAGCATTTT	CSARGGTGGRSNQPQHF
TRBV7-8	many	TRBJ2-7	.	TGTGCCAGCAGCTTATCGGCGGGGCTCTACGAGCAGTACTTC	CASSLSAGLYEQYF
TRBV7-2	few	TRBJ2-3	TRBD2	TGTGCCAGCAGAAAGCGGGGCAGCACAGATACGCAGTATTTT	CASRKRGSTDTQYF
TRBV6-6	many	TRBJ1-5	.	TGTGCCAGCAGCTCCGGCGTTCAGCCCCAGCATTTT	CASSSGVQPQHF
TRBV20-1	.	TRBJ2-2	.	TGCAGTGCTAGCCCGACAGGCTGGTTATCGGGGGAGCTGTTTTTT	CSASPTGWLSGELFF
TRBV7-9	many	TRBJ1-6	.	TGTGCCAGCAGCTTGACAGGTCCTAGTTCACCCCTCCACTTT	CASSLTGPSSPLHF
TRBV2	many	TRBJ2-2	.	TGTGCCAGCAAAGAGGGAAAGAACACCGGGGAGCTGTTTTTT	CASKEGKNTGELFF
TRBV20-1	many	TRBJ1-2	.	TGCAGTGCAGAGACAGGACCCGCGTCCGGCTACACCTTC	CSAETGPASGYTF
TRBV20-1	many	TRBJ1-1	.	TGCAGTGCTAGAGATCGGACAAGGTGGACTGAAGCTTTCTTT	CSARDRTRWTEAFF
TRBV7-2	few	TRBJ2-1	TRBD1	TGTGCCAGCAGCCAACGGACAGGGCTCAACTACAATGAGCAGTTCTTC	CASSQRTGLNYNEQFF
TRBV7-2	.	TRBJ2-3	.	TGTGCCAGCAGCCTTACAGGTTCCCTCAGGGATACGCAGTATTTT	CASSLTGSLRDTQYF
TRBV27	few	TRBJ2-3	TRBD1	TGTGCCAGCAAGGTCGGACAGGGGCGGATCCATACGCAGTATTTT	CASKVGQGRIHTQYF
TRBV9	few	TRBJ2-3	.	TGTGCCAGCAGCGTAGCTCTAACTCACACAGATACGCAGTATTTT	CASSVALTHTDTQYF
TRBV7-2	many	TRBJ2-5	.	TGTGCCAGCAGCTTACCAGAGCGAGTACAAGAGACCCAGTACTTC	CASSLPERVQETQYF
TRBV3-1	few	TRBJ2-3	.	TGTGCCAGCAGCCAAGATTTACCGGAGGGGTCAGATACGCAGTATTTT	CASSQDLPEGSDTQYF
TRBV12-3/TRBV12-4	.	TRBJ2-3	TRBD2	TGTGCCAGCAGATTAGCGGGGCGCACAGATACGCAGTATTTT	CASRLAGRTDTQYF
TRBV14	.	TRBJ1-6	.	TGTGCCAGCAGCCAAGTGCTGGGGGACAATTCACCCCTCCACTTT	CASSQVLGDNSPLHF
TRBV7-9	few	TRBJ1-1	.	TGTGCCAGCAGCCGGGGCTACAGGGATCCTGAAGCTTTCTTT	CASSRGYRDPEAFF